What follows are 12 T cell receptor beta chains derived from one specimen sequenced in a study of identifying expanded T cells in peripheral blood. Profiling relied on immunoSEQ multiplex PCR, and the TCRdb table lists in-frame clones only, not all of them. Of approximately 140,000 clones listed, 80% to 90% were seen once; the top ten hold 7% to 10%. Sequenced material: blood. The receptors here all came from a person aged 18-70 years in good health.

This clone was counted a few times. The rearrangement links TRBV30 to TRBJ1-2, with 8 bases fitting TRBD1. CDR1 is GTSNPN and CDR2 is SVGIG in the germline V gene (reference sequence). The CDR3 is 15 amino acids. V trimming: 4 bases; J trimming: 8 bases; junction bases outside the gene matches: 15. The CDR3 DNA follows: TGTGCCTGGATAAGGGACAGGACTTCAACGAACGGCTACACCTTC. Its translation is CAWIRDRTSTNGYTF.

The V and J genes are TRBV29-1 and TRBJ1-3; weak D call: TRBD1 (5 bases). With 0 bases removed from V and 0 bases from J, the gap between germline ends came to 9 bases. CDR1 and CDR2 from the germline V gene are SQVTM and ANQGSEA. The CDR3 length is 15 residues. The CDR3 DNA reads as TGCAGCGTTGAAGACCCGACAGTCTCTGGAAACACCATATATTTT. As protein: CSVEDPTVSGNTIYF.

This clone has only one observation. This chain uses TRBV5-1 with TRBJ2-3; 12 bases are shared with TRBD2. This CDR3 contains 19 residues. Germline assignment: CDR1 SGHRS and CDR2 YFSETQ. The V gene end was trimmed by 7 bases and the J gene end by 0 bases; junction bases not matched to a gene: 15. The CDR3 protein is CASSLAGGYLTTSTDTQYF. CDR3 DNA sequence: TGCGCCAGCTCACTAGCGGGAGGCTACCTGACTACAAGCACAGATACGCAGTATTTT.

The rearrangement links TRBV9 to TRBJ1-2; a possible D gene is TRBD1 (5 bases). CDR3 length: 15 residues. Trimming cost V 5 bases and J 4 bases, with 18 bases left between them. Germline CDR1 SGDLS, CDR2 YYNGEE. The chain's CDR3 is CASRVAAGGSYGYTF. In nucleotides, the CDR3 is TGTGCCAGCAGGGTTGCCGCGGGGGGTAGCTATGGCTACACCTTC.

V usage is TRBV28 and J usage is TRBJ1-4; possible D gene TRBD1, 6 bases. CDR3 size: 16 residues. Trimming stripped 5 bases from V and 3 bases from J, with 16 bases between. Germline loops: CDR1 MDHEN, CDR2 SYDVKM. CDR3: CASSPWGAPPNEKLFF. DNA of the CDR3: TGTGCCAGCAGTCCCTGGGGGGCGCCACCTAATGAAAAACTGTTTTTT.

This clone was observed once. This chain joins TRBV4-1 and TRBJ2-2; 8 positions match TRBD1. The germline V gene encodes CDR1 MGHRA and CDR2 YSYEKL. Trimming at V came to 3 bases and at J to 6 bases, leaving 12 bases not matched to a gene. The CDR3 sequence is 17 residues long. The CDR3 DNA is TGCGCCAGCAGCCACCAGGAGACAGGGGTGTTCGCCGGGGAGCTGTTTTTT. Encoded protein: CASSHQETGVFAGELFF.

The CDR3 sequence is CAWSAVGTLNTEAFF. As DNA, the CDR3 is TGTGCCTGGAGTGCCGTGGGGACTTTGAACACTGAAGCTTTCTTT. The chain joins TRBV30 to TRBJ1-1; perhaps TRBD1 as D (5 bases). The CDR3 covers 15 residues. The V gene lost 1 base and the J gene lost 0 bases, with 12 bases spanning the gap. Germline V gene lookup returns CDR1 GTSNPN and CDR2 SVGIG (reference sequence).

The CDR3 DNA reads as TGTGCCAGCAGCAAGGGACTAGCGGACTACAATGAGCAGTTCTTC. It yields the protein CASSKGLADYNEQFF. V and J are TRBV9 and TRBJ2-1; 11 bases are shared with TRBD2. Germline CDR1 SGDLS, CDR2 YYNGEE. The CDR3 covers 15 residues. J gave up 3 bases and V 4 bases, and 3 bases lay outside the gene matches.

The chain employs TRBV7-3 and TRBJ2-3; 9 bases match TRBD2. This CDR3 region has 16 residues. CDR1 and CDR2 from the germline V gene are SGHTA and FQGTGA. The ends lost 1 base at V and 7 bases at J; junction bases unmatched: 9. The CDR3 DNA reads TGTGCCAGCAGCTTAAATTCAAGGCTAGCGGGAAATACGCAGTATTTT. Translated, it gives CASSLNSRLAGNTQYF.

Comments on this clone: A read error may explain this, as a much larger clone is one base away. The final CDR3 position lacks the conserved phenylalanine or tryptophan, pointing to a likely read error. This chain uses TRBV4-2 with TRBJ1-2; TRBD1 aligns across 9 bases. CDR3 length equals 12 residues. The J segment lost 6 bases and the V segment lost 6 bases, leaving 2 bases of the junction unmatched. Germline CDR1 and CDR2: LGHNA and YNFKEQ. CDR3 residues: CASSRDRDGYTL. The DNA for the CDR3 is TGTGCCAGCAGTCGGGACAGGGATGGCTACACCCTC.

V gene TRBV2 combines with J gene TRBJ2-5, with unresolved D. The CDR3 contains 13 residues. Trimming stripped 4 bases from V and 2 bases from J, with 8 bases between. Germline lookup yields CDR1 SNHLY and CDR2 FYNNEI. CDR3 sequence (DNA): TGTGCCAGCAGTGCACAGCTACAAGAGACCCAGTACTTC. Residues: CASSAQLQETQYF.

The CDR3 bases are TGTGCCAGCAGCAAGTGGCAGGGGTCAGAAGCTTTCTTT. This translates into CASSKWQGSEAFF. The J gene is TRBJ1-1, the V gene TRBV21-1; the D call in the table, TRBD1, was not verified against the DNA. TRBV21-1 is a pseudogene segment. This CDR3 has 13 amino acids.